Following are 26 T cell receptor beta chains from one sample sequenced in a study of CD8 T cells in Susac syndrome. Reverse transcription of about 0.5 to 1 ug RNA used random hexamers. TCRdb fed the immunoSEQ multiplex PCR reads into MiXCR, producing one record per CDR3 protein. The data hold more than 110,000 distinct CDR3 sequences, with approximately 95% observed a single time. Sequences were obtained from CD4+ T cells from PBMCs. These receptors were obtained from a human donor with Susac syndrome.

The chain carries TRBV30 and TRBJ1-1; 8 nucleotides agree with TRBD1. Germline CDR1 GTSNPN, CDR2 SVGIG (reference sequence). This CDR3 has 13 residues. V dropped 2 bases and J dropped 4; count of bases not matched to a gene: 3. DNA for the CDR3: TGTGCCTGGAGTCCGGACAGGGCCACTGAAGCTTTCTTT. Its translation is CAWSPDRATEAFF.

This clonotype showed up just once. The gene calls are TRBV20-1 and TRBJ2-6; D possibly corresponds to TRBD1 (6 bases). The CDR3 consists of 17 residues. Germline CDR1 is DFQATT and CDR2 is SNEGSKA (reference sequence). Between the trimmed V and J ends, which lost 0 bases and 3 bases, there was a span of 15 bases. DNA for the CDR3: TGCAGTGCTAGAGACCCACAGGGAAGTGGTGGGGCCAACGTCCTGACTTTC. Its translation is CSARDPQGSGGANVLTF.

The chain joins TRBV12-5 to TRBJ2-5, with unresolved D. The length of the CDR3 is 13 residues. Germline values: CDR1 LGHNT, CDR2 FRNRAP. The ends were cut back, 0 bases at V and 6 bases at J, with 8 bases in the middle. The CDR3 sequence: CASGLVDRKTQYF. The CDR3 DNA reads as TGTGCTAGTGGTTTGGTCGACCGAAAGACCCAGTACTTC.

The chain is built from TRBV30 and TRBJ2-7; TRBD2 matches at 8 bases. After removal of 7 bases from V and 5 bases from J, the junction contained 10 bases not matched to a gene. This CDR3 is built from 13 residues. CDR1 and CDR2 (germline): GTSNPN, SVGIG (reference sequence). The CDR3 protein is CASTSGNRDEQYF. The CDR3 DNA reads TGTGCCTCTACTAGCGGTAATCGGGACGAGCAGTACTTC.

The chain has TRBV29-1 and TRBJ2-3, with 12 bases that match TRBD2. Germline trimming cut 8 bases from V and 6 bases from J; bases unmatched to any gene: 9. Germline V gene sequence: CDR1 SQVTM, CDR2 ANQGSEA. The length of the CDR3 is 14 residues. Here the CDR3 reads CSSSSGRAGDTQYF. The CDR3 nucleotides read TGCAGCTCATCTAGCGGGAGGGCCGGGGATACGCAGTATTTT.

CDR3 sequence reads: CASSLVARWGDTQYF. CDR3 in DNA: TGTGCCAGCAGCTTGGTAGCGAGATGGGGAGATACGCAGTATTTT. The V and J genes are TRBV5-6 and TRBJ2-3; maybe TRBD2 (5 bases). CDR3 length: 15 amino acids. Germline loops: CDR1 SGHDT, CDR2 YYEEEE. The V end was cut by 0 bases, the J end by 5 bases, with 13 bases between.

The chain links TRBV20-1 to TRBJ2-3, with 7 bases lining up with TRBD1. CDR1 and CDR2 (germline): DFQATT, SNEGSKA (reference sequence). Germline trimming cut 4 bases from V and 0 bases from J; bases unmatched to any gene: 10. This CDR3 spans 16 amino acids. CDR3 in amino acids: CSATTGTVSSTDTQYF. CDR3 bases: TGCAGTGCTACCACCGGGACAGTCAGTAGCACAGATACGCAGTATTTT.

The chain joins TRBV19 to TRBJ2-4; 7 nucleotides align to TRBD1. V trimming: 6 bases; J trimming: 4 bases; junction bases outside the gene matches: 6. CDR1 LNHDA and CDR2 SQIVND come from the germline V gene (reference sequence). The CDR3 covers 14 residues. CDR3 sequence (DNA): TGTGCCAGTAGCCTGGGACAGACTAAAAACATTCAGTACTTC. It translates to CASSLGQTKNIQYF.

V usage is TRBV30 and J usage is TRBJ1-5, with D unclear. This CDR3 is 14 amino acids long. V was shortened by 5 bases and J by 1 base, with 12 bases between the two germline ends. Germline loops: CDR1 GTSNPN, CDR2 SVGIG (reference sequence). The CDR3, as DNA: TGTGCCTGGGGGTCCTACGCGAGCAATCAGCCCCAGCATTTT. Protein product: CAWGSYASNQPQHF.

The chain carries TRBV20-1 and TRBJ1-5, with TRBD1 as a possible D gene (5 bases). Trimming removed 1 base at V and 0 bases at J, with 10 bases between. CDR3 length equals 15 residues. Per the germline V gene, CDR1 is DFQATT and CDR2 is SNEGSKA (reference sequence). The CDR3 is CSARAGEYSNQPQHF. The CDR3 nucleotides read TGCAGTGCTAGAGCGGGGGAATATAGCAATCAGCCCCAGCATTTT.

The chain uses TRBV3-1 and TRBJ1-1, with D uncertain. The CDR3 is made up of 13 amino acids. Germline assignment: CDR1 LGHDT and CDR2 YNNKEL (reference sequence). V was pared by 5 bases and J by 5 bases, with 12 bases between. CDR3 DNA: TGTGCCAGCAGCGAACTCGGTGGAACTGAAGCTTTCTTT. It is translated as CASSELGGTEAFF.

This clonotype occurred once. The gene calls are TRBV30 and TRBJ1-2, with D maybe TRBD1 (5 bases). Germline CDR1 GTSNPN, CDR2 SVGIG (reference sequence). The V end was cut by 0 bases, the J end by 0 bases, with 8 bases between. This CDR3 comprises 14 residues. In DNA, the CDR3 is TGTGCCTGGAGTGTATACAGGTCTAACTATGGCTACACCTTC. Amino acids: CAWSVYRSNYGYTF.

The gene calls are TRBV20-1 and TRBJ1-1; D unresolved. Trimming cost V 2 bases and J 1 base, with 17 bases left between them. The germline V gene has CDR1 DFQATT and CDR2 SNEGSKA (reference sequence). The CDR3 contains 16 residues. The CDR3 here is CSARQYLEGGNTEAFF. The CDR3 DNA reads as TGCAGTGCTAGACAGTATCTAGAGGGAGGGAACACTGAAGCTTTCTTT.

This rearrangement joins TRBV1 to TRBJ1-1. TRBV1 is an annotated pseudogene. This CDR3 spans 15 amino acids. The CDR3 sequence is CTSSQDVDPSPEAFF. The CDR3 coding sequence is TGCACCAGCAGCCAAGATGTCGACCCCTCCCCTGAAGCTTTCTTT.

This chain connects TRBV20-1 to TRBJ1-2, with D perhaps TRBD1 (5 bases). The V and J ends lost 8 bases and 0 bases respectively, with 13 bases between them. This CDR3 is 13 amino acids long. In germline, CDR1 is DFQATT, CDR2 SNEGSKA (reference sequence). The CDR3 DNA reads TGCAGTTCTATGGGGGGGGCTAACTATGGCTACACCTTC. This codes for CSSMGGANYGYTF.

This chain joins TRBV28 and TRBJ2-1; 8 nucleotides match TRBD2. CDR3 length: 17 amino acids. Looked up from germline, CDR1 is MDHEN and CDR2 is SYDVKM. The V segment lost 3 bases and the J segment 8 bases; nucleotides outside the gene matches: 15. CDR3 sequence: CASSFGAGAPRGDEQFF. CDR3 DNA: TGTGCCAGCAGTTTTGGAGCGGGGGCCCCCCGCGGGGATGAGCAGTTCTTC.

The chain employs TRBV29-1 and TRBJ1-1, with 7 bases matching TRBD1. CDR1 SQVTM and CDR2 ANQGSEA come from the germline V gene. Trimming took 6 bases from V and 1 from J; bases not matched to a gene: 8. CDR3 size: 14 residues. The chain's CDR3 is CSVYRWTGNTEAFF. CDR3 nucleotide sequence: TGCAGCGTATACAGGTGGACAGGGAACACTGAAGCTTTCTTT.

The J gene is TRBJ1-2, the V gene TRBV28; perhaps TRBD1 as D (5 bases). The CDR3 is 13 residues long. The ends were cut back, 7 bases at V and 4 bases at J, with 13 bases in the middle. Looked up from germline, CDR1 is MDHEN and CDR2 is SYDVKM. DNA for the CDR3: TGTGCCAGCACCCCGGGGGGAGCCTATGGCTACACCTTC. It codes for CASTPGGAYGYTF.

The rearrangement links TRBV4-3 to TRBJ2-1; perhaps TRBD2 as D (5 bases). Per the germline V gene, CDR1 is LGHNA and CDR2 is YSLEER. Trimming took 2 bases from V and 10 from J, leaving 15 bases between them. The CDR3 loop spans 14 amino acids. CDR3 in amino acids: CASSQTPGSREQFF. The CDR3 nucleotides are TGCGCCAGCAGCCAAACCCCGGGGTCTCGGGAGCAGTTCTTC.

The genes are TRBV12-3 or TRBV12-4 and TRBJ2-1; D could derive from TRBD1 or TRBD2 (6 bases each). CDR3 length: 14 residues. Trimming removed 4 bases at V and 7 bases at J, with 14 bases between. CDR3 in amino acids: CASSWGAIRNEQFF. CDR3 nucleotides: TGTGCCAGCAGTTGGGGGGCTATCCGGAATGAGCAGTTCTTC.

The rearrangement joins TRBV18 to TRBJ2-7, with D hard to call. Germline V CDR1 and CDR2: KGHSH, LQKENI. This CDR3 contains 12 residues. V lost 3 bases to trimming and J lost 1 base, with 4 bases between them. The CDR3: CASSPRSYEQYF. The CDR3 DNA reads as TGTGCCAGCTCACCGCGATCCTACGAGCAGTACTTC.

This chain links TRBV12-3 or TRBV12-4 with TRBJ2-3; D possibly matches TRBD1 or TRBD2 (5 bases each). V shed 6 bases and J shed 2 bases, with 15 bases lying between them. The CDR3 covers 15 residues. This chain's CDR3 is CASRKLGTFTDTQYF. The DNA of the CDR3 is TGTGCCAGCAGAAAACTAGGGACGTTCACAGATACGCAGTATTTT.

A single count supports this clonotype. CDR3 DNA sequence: TGTGCCAGCAGCTTGAGCCGTACGGGCCGGACAGTTTACTACGAGCAGTACTTC. Its translation is CASSLSRTGRTVYYEQYF. This rearrangement joins TRBV5-6 to TRBJ2-7; D might be TRBD1 (6 bases). The CDR3 is 18 amino acids. Germline lookup yields CDR1 SGHDT and CDR2 YYEEEE. The V gene lost 1 base and the J gene lost 3 bases, with 23 bases spanning the gap.

This clonotype was seen only once. The chain has TRBV10-3 and TRBJ2-5; no firm D call. Trimming shortened V by 0 bases and J by 6 bases, and 5 bases separated the two germline ends. The length of the CDR3 is 12 residues. Per the germline V gene, CDR1 is ENHRY and CDR2 is SYGVKD. The CDR3: CAISESPQTQYF. The CDR3 DNA reads as TGTGCCATCAGTGAGTCCCCGCAGACCCAGTACTTC.

V gene TRBV5-4 combines with J gene TRBJ2-6; no firm D call. Trimming removed 4 bases from V and 6 bases from J, with 14 bases in between. Germline-derived CDR1 and CDR2 are SGHNT and YYREEE (reference sequence). There are 15 residues in the CDR3. As DNA, the CDR3 is TGTGCCAGCAGCCGAGACGGCCTCGAGGCCAACGTCCTGACTTTC. It encodes CASSRDGLEANVLTF.

The gene calls are TRBV7-2 and TRBJ2-7; 7 bases map to TRBD2. Unmatched junction bases numbered 8, after V lost 7 bases and J lost 5 bases. Germline loops: CDR1 SGHTA, CDR2 FQGNSA. The CDR3 extends over 13 amino acids. The CDR3 here is CASTHTREDEQYF. CDR3 DNA: TGTGCCAGCACCCATACACGGGAGGACGAGCAGTACTTC.